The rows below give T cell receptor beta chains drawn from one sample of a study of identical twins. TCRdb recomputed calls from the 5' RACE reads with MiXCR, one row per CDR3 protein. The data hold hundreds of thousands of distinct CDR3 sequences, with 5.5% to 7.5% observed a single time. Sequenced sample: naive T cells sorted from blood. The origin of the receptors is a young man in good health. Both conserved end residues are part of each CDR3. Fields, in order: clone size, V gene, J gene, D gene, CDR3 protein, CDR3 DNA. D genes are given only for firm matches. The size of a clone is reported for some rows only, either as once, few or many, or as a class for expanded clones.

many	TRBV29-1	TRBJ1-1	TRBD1	CSVEAKGARNTEAFF	TGCAGCGTTGAAGCAAAGGGGGCGCGGAACACTGAAGCTTTCTTT
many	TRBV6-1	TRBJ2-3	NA	CATSRPYSTDTQYF	TGTGCCACCTCACGTCCCTACAGCACAGATACGCAGTATTTT
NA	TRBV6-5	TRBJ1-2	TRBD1	CASSYSGTEAPGYTF	TGTGCCAGCAGTTACTCCGGGACAGAGGCCCCTGGCTACACCTTC
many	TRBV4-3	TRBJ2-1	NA	CASSQVGFGEDEQFF	TGCGCCAGCAGCCAAGTGGGGTTCGGAGAAGATGAGCAGTTCTTC
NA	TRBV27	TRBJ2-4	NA	CASSEWGKNIQYF	TGTGCCAGCAGCGAGTGGGGCAAAAACATTCAGTACTTC
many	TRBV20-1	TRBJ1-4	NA	CSAPGSSTNEKLFF	TGCAGTGCGCCCGGGAGCTCAACTAATGAAAAACTGTTTTTT
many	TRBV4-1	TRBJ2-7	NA	CASSRQGSTRYEQYF	TGCGCCAGCAGCCGCCAGGGGTCCACCAGATACGAGCAGTACTTC
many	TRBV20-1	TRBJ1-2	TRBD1	CSAREHRGDRGYTF	TGCAGTGCTAGAGAGCACAGGGGCGATAGAGGCTACACCTTC
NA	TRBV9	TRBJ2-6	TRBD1	CASSARDRVVGANVLTF	TGTGCCAGCAGCGCCCGGGACAGGGTCGTTGGGGCCAACGTCCTGACTTTC
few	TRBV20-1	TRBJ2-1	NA	CSASFRTYNEQFF	TGCAGTGCTAGCTTCCGGACCTACAATGAGCAGTTCTTC
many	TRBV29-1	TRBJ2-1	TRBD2	CSGKGLAGNNEQFF	TGCAGCGGGAAGGGACTAGCGGGAAACAATGAGCAGTTCTTC
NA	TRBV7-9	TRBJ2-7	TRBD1	CASSSTGPLYEQYF	TGTGCCAGCAGCTCGACAGGGCCGCTCTACGAGCAGTACTTC
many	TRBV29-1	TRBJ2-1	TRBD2	CSVDNLAGQNEQFF	TGCAGCGTTGACAACCTAGCGGGCCAGAATGAGCAGTTCTTC
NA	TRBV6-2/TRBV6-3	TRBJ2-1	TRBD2	CASSILGLALNNEQFF	TGTGCCAGCAGTATTCTGGGACTAGCGCTAAACAATGAGCAGTTCTTC
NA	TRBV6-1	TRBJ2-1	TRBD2	CASSARISGRSYNEQFF	TGTGCCAGCAGTGCCAGGATCAGCGGGAGATCCTACAATGAGCAGTTCTTC
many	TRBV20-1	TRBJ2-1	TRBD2	CSAPGLAGGWNEQFF	TGCAGTGCGCCCGGACTAGCGGGAGGTTGGAATGAGCAGTTCTTC
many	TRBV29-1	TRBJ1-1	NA	CSGRRGTEAFF	TGCAGCGGCCGGCGGGGAACTGAAGCTTTCTTT
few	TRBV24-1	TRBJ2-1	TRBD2	CATSGTSGLYNEQFF	TGTGCCACCAGTGGGACTAGCGGGCTGTACAATGAGCAGTTCTTC
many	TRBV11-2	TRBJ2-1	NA	CASSLDPGWNEQFF	TGTGCCAGCAGCTTAGATCCGGGATGGAATGAGCAGTTCTTC
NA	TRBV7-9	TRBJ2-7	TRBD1	CASSLGQGMLYEQYF	TGTGCCAGCAGCTTAGGACAGGGGATGCTGTACGAGCAGTACTTC
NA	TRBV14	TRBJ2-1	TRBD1	CASSPPGQGANEQFF	TGTGCCAGCAGCCCTCCGGGACAGGGGGCCAATGAGCAGTTCTTC
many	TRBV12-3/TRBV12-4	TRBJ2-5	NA	CASARAGKETQYF	TGTGCCTCTGCCAGGGCGGGAAAAGAGACCCAGTACTTC
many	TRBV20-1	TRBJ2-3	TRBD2	CSARTSGRTPDTQYF	TGCAGTGCTAGGACTAGCGGGAGAACCCCAGATACGCAGTATTTT
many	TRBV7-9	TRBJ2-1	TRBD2	CASSAGTSGRTYNEQFF	TGTGCCAGCAGCGCCGGGACTAGCGGGAGGACCTACAATGAGCAGTTCTTC
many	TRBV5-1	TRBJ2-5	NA	CASSLNSGTLETQYF	TGCGCCAGCAGCTTGAACTCAGGGACATTAGAGACCCAGTACTTC
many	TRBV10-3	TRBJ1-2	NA	CAISESRTEGYGYTF	TGTGCCATCAGTGAGTCCCGGACGGAGGGCTATGGCTACACCTTC
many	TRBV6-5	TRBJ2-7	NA	CASSYSGTIDYEQYF	TGTGCCAGCAGTTACTCGGGGACAATCGACTACGAGCAGTACTTC
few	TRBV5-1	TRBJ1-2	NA	CASSLLPGPNYGYTF	TGCGCCAGCAGCTTGCTTCCAGGGCCAAACTATGGCTACACCTTC
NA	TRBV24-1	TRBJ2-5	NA	CATSDDGGPKVTQYF	TGTGCCACCAGTGATGACGGGGGCCCCAAGGTGACCCAGTACTTC
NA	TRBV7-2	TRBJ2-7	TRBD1	CASSPNRGEQYF	TGTGCCAGCAGCCCGAACAGGGGCGAGCAGTACTTC
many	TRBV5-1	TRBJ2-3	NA	CASSLESADTQYF	TGCGCCAGCAGCTTGGAATCGGCAGATACGCAGTATTTT
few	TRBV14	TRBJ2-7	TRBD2	CASSQELAAPHEQYF	TGTGCCAGCAGCCAAGAGCTAGCGGCTCCTCACGAGCAGTACTTC
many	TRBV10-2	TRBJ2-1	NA	CASRVGAGDEQFF	TGCGCCAGCAGAGTGGGGGCAGGGGACGAGCAGTTCTTC
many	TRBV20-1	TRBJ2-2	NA	CSALRRGVATGELFF	TGCAGTGCTCTTCGCAGGGGGGTGGCCACCGGGGAGCTGTTTTTT
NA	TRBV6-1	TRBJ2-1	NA	CASREAGKNNEQFF	TGTGCCAGCAGAGAAGCGGGTAAGAACAATGAGCAGTTCTTC
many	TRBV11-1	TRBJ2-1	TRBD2	CASSVGKFSGSSYNEQFF	TGTGCCAGCAGCGTAGGGAAATTTAGCGGGAGCTCCTACAATGAGCAGTTCTTC
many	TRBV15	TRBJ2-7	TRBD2	CATSDRTSGDYEQYF	TGTGCCACCAGCGACCGGACTAGCGGGGACTACGAGCAGTACTTC
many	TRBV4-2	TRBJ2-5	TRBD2	CASSQDSSGKETQYF	TGTGCCAGCAGCCAAGATTCTAGCGGAAAAGAGACCCAGTACTTC
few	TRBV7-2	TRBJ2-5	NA	CASSLFSDLQETQYF	TGTGCCAGCAGCTTATTCTCCGACCTCCAAGAGACCCAGTACTTC
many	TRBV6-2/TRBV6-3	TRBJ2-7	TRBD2	CASKKREEGEQYF	TGTGCCAGCAAGAAGCGGGAGGAGGGCGAGCAGTACTTC
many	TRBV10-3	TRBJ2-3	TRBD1	CATARTGFSLTDTQYF	TGTGCCACCGCCCGGACAGGGTTTTCTCTCACAGATACGCAGTATTTT
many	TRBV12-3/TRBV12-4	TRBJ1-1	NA	CASSPSTGLGEAFF	TGTGCCAGCAGTCCCTCCACAGGGTTGGGGGAAGCTTTCTTT
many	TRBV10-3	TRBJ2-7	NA	CAISESGITVGTYEQYF	TGTGCCATCAGTGAGTCAGGTATCACAGTTGGAACCTACGAGCAGTACTTC
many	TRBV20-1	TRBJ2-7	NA	CSARDGLLTSTYF	TGCAGTGCTAGAGATGGTTTACTGACGTCAACGTACTTC
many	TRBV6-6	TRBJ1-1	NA	CATLQGLDTEAFF	TGTGCCACTCTCCAGGGGCTAGACACTGAAGCTTTCTTT
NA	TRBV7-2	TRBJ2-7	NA	CASSFTPGYTYEQYF	TGTGCCAGCAGCTTTACTCCAGGTTATACCTACGAGCAGTACTTC
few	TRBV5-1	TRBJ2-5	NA	CASSKEGRAVGQETQYF	TGCGCCAGCAGCAAGGAGGGGCGCGCGGTGGGGCAGGAGACCCAGTACTTC
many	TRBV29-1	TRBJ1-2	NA	CSAPGTPNYGYTF	TGCAGCGCCCCCGGGACACCCAACTATGGCTACACCTTC
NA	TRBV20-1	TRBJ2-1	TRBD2	CSAPGLAGGRYNEQFF	TGCAGTGCCCCCGGACTAGCGGGAGGGCGGTACAATGAGCAGTTCTTC
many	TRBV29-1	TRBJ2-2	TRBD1	CSVRSGGNGELFF	TGCAGCGTTCGATCAGGGGGCAACGGGGAGCTGTTTTTT
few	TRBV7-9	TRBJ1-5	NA	CASGRAGDQPQHF	TGTGCCAGCGGCCGGGCCGGGGATCAGCCCCAGCATTTT